These T cell receptor beta chains were read from a single sample in a study of T cells after yellow fever vaccination. TCRdb processed the 5' RACE reads anew with MiXCR; each CDR3 protein has one entry. The table has more than 300,000 distinct CDR3 sequences, over 8.5% seen once; the top ten hold around 3.2%. The specimen was CD4+ T cells sorted from PBMCs, collected 45 days after the yellow fever booster vaccination. All receptors come from a young man who received the YFV17D yellow fever vaccine. CDR3s include the opening cysteine and the closing phenylalanine or tryptophan. A D gene is named only where the DNA matches it firmly. Expanded clones are given a class, and other clones once, few, many or no size at all.

v_call,clone_size,d_call,j_call,cdr3_nt,cdr3_aa
TRBV7-2,many,.,TRBJ2-1,TGTGCCAGCAGCTTAGGTCAGGGGAACAATGAGCAGTTCTTC,CASSLGQGNNEQFF
TRBV29-1,.,.,TRBJ1-2,TGCAGCACCTGGAGTGATGGCTACACCTTC,CSTWSDGYTF
TRBV4-2,once,.,TRBJ1-5,TGTGCCAGCAGCCAAGATATCGGGGCGCATCCGCCCCAGCATTTT,CASSQDIGAHPPQHF
TRBV15,.,.,TRBJ2-2,TGTGCCACCAGCAGTTTCGCCGGGGAGCTGTTTTTT,CATSSFAGELFF
TRBV6-2/TRBV6-3,few,.,TRBJ2-2,TGTGCCACCAGATCCCCCCCGGGCACCGGGGAGCTGTTTTTT,CATRSPPGTGELFF
TRBV27,few,TRBD1,TRBJ1-4,TGTGCCAGCAGTAATTACAGGGGGCGTTCTGTCCATGAAAAACTGTTTTTT,CASSNYRGRSVHEKLFF
TRBV20-1,.,.,TRBJ1-3,TGCAGTGCTGGGGACCAACAGGGCCCTGGAAACACCATATATTTT,CSAGDQQGPGNTIYF
TRBV25-1,.,TRBD1,TRBJ1-4,TGTGCCAGCAGTGATCCGGGACAGGGGGCTAATGAAAAACTGTTTTTT,CASSDPGQGANEKLFF
TRBV7-2,many,.,TRBJ2-4,TGTGCCAGCAGCTTAGGGGGGGAAAACATTCAGTACTTC,CASSLGGENIQYF
TRBV5-1,few,.,TRBJ1-1,TGCGCCAGCAGCTTGGGGGGGAGCGGAACTGAAGCTTTCTTT,CASSLGGSGTEAFF
TRBV7-3,few,.,TRBJ2-5,TGTGCCAGCAGCTTATCTAGCTCGAGGGTGGAGACCCAGTACTTC,CASSLSSSRVETQYF
TRBV6-5,few,.,TRBJ1-3,TGTGCCAGCAGTTTAGTCCGGGGGGCCTCTGGAAACACCATATATTTT,CASSLVRGASGNTIYF
TRBV12-3/TRBV12-4,.,.,TRBJ2-2,TGTGCCAGCAGTTTAGGAGGGGGTGAGACCGGGGAGCTGTTTTTT,CASSLGGGETGELFF
TRBV6-5,.,.,TRBJ1-1,TGTGCCAGCAGCCACGGAGGAGGTTACGAAGCTTTCTTT,CASSHGGGYEAFF
TRBV12-3/TRBV12-4,many,TRBD1,TRBJ2-5,TGTGCCAGCCGAAGCAACACCGGGACAGGGATCCAAGAGACCCAGTACTTC,CASRSNTGTGIQETQYF
TRBV13,few,.,TRBJ1-1,TGTGCCAGCAGCTTCCGACGGACGAACACTGAAGCTTTCTTT,CASSFRRTNTEAFF
TRBV24-1,.,.,TRBJ1-2,TGTGCCACCAGTGATGCACGGAGCTACACCTTC,CATSDARSYTF
TRBV20-1,few,TRBD2,TRBJ2-5,TGCAGTGCTAGAGATCTGGCGGGGGTTGGGACCCAGTACTTC,CSARDLAGVGTQYF
TRBV5-1,few,.,TRBJ2-1,TGCGCCAGCAGCTTGTTAACAGGGGAGGATGAGCAGTTCTTC,CASSLLTGEDEQFF
TRBV5-1,few,.,TRBJ2-5,TGCGCCAGCACCCCTGGGCGTCCGGGTAAAGAGACCCAGTACTTC,CASTPGRPGKETQYF
TRBV5-1,.,TRBD2,TRBJ2-4,TGCGCCAGCAGAAGTACTAGCGGGACCCACGGGCACATTCAGTACTTC,CASRSTSGTHGHIQYF
TRBV5-8,many,TRBD1,TRBJ2-7,TGTGCCAGCAGGCAGGGGGACCTAAATCGTTTAGCCTACGAGCAGTACTTC,CASRQGDLNRLAYEQYF
TRBV7-2,.,.,TRBJ1-2,TGTGCCAGCAGCTTATCGGGGGCTGGCTATGGCTACACCTTC,CASSLSGAGYGYTF
TRBV21-1,.,.,TRBJ1-6,TGTGCCAGCAGGACAGGGGCATATAATTCACCCCTCCACTTT,CASRTGAYNSPLHF
TRBV4-1,few,TRBD1,TRBJ1-1,TGCGCCAGCAGCCAGCCCGACCGGGACAGGATTGAAGCTTTCTTT,CASSQPDRDRIEAFF
TRBV9,few,.,TRBJ2-1,TGTGCCAGCAGCGTAGAAACTGCAATGAAGCAGTTCTTC,CASSVETAMKQFF
TRBV6-1,many,TRBD2,TRBJ2-3,TGTGCCAGCAGTGAAGCTACTAGCGGGGGGGCAGATACGCAGTATTTT,CASSEATSGGADTQYF
TRBV9,few,TRBD1,TRBJ2-2,TGTGCCAGCAGCGTATTAGGGACAGGCAACACCGGGGAGCTGTTTTTT,CASSVLGTGNTGELFF
TRBV25-1,many,TRBD1,TRBJ2-2,TGTGCCAGCAGTGCTACAGGGGAAAGGACCGGGGAGCTGTTTTTT,CASSATGERTGELFF
TRBV5-1,many,.,TRBJ1-2,TGCGCCAGCAGCTTGGCCGGGCAGGGGAGGTACTATGGCTACACCTTC,CASSLAGQGRYYGYTF
TRBV20-1,few,.,TRBJ1-1,TGCAGTGCTAGAGTCGGCGCAGAAAACACTGAAGCTTTCTTT,CSARVGAENTEAFF
TRBV28,.,.,TRBJ1-4,TGTGCCAGCCTATCCACTAGGGGAGAAAAACTGTTTTTT,CASLSTRGEKLFF
TRBV7-2,.,.,TRBJ2-2,TGTGCCAGCAGCGCGGGGACAACCGGGGAGCTGTTTTTT,CASSAGTTGELFF
TRBV24-1,.,TRBD2,TRBJ2-3,TGTGCCACCAGTGATCCCAGCAGCGGGGGTAAGACAGATACGCAGTATTTT,CATSDPSSGGKTDTQYF
TRBV5-1,.,.,TRBJ1-1,TGCGCCAGCAGCTTTGGACACGGTGGCACTGAAGCTTTCTTT,CASSFGHGGTEAFF